Shown below are 8 T cell receptor beta chains from a single sample sequenced in a study of response to subunit inactivated influenza vaccine. One entry per CDR3 protein, called by TCRdb with MiXCR from the RT-PCR reads. The profile shows over 150,000 distinct CDR3 sequences, under 15% of them singletons. The input for sequencing was CD8+ T cells sorted from PBMCs, taken less than 6 days after vaccination. Receptor source: a man between 50 and 59 years old who received an inactivated influenza vaccine.

The gene calls are TRBV6-2 or TRBV6-3 and TRBJ2-7; TRBD2 might be the D (6 bases). This CDR3 region has 14 residues. Trimming cost V 7 bases and J 5 bases, with 18 bases left between them. Germline V gene lookup returns CDR1 MNHEY and CDR2 SVGEGT. The CDR3 nucleotides are TGTGCCAGCAAACCTAGCGCGGAGGTCAACGAGCAGTACTTC. Encoded protein: CASKPSAEVNEQYF.

This chain links TRBV14 with TRBJ2-7; D gene uncertain. The CDR3 loop spans 14 amino acids. Trimming pared 1 base from V and 5 bases from J, leaving 12 bases between. Per germline, CDR1 SGHDN and CDR2 FVKESK. DNA of the CDR3: TGTGCCAGCAGCCAAGGGGTTCGGGCCAACGAGCAGTACTTC. Amino acids: CASSQGVRANEQYF.

This clonotype occurred a few times. This chain connects TRBV6-2 or TRBV6-3 to TRBJ1-4; possible D gene TRBD1, 5 bases. Looked up from germline, CDR1 is MNHEY and CDR2 is SVGEGT. The germline V and J ends were trimmed by 2 bases and 0 bases, with 16 bases remaining between them. The CDR3 has 18 amino acids. This chain's CDR3 is CASSYDSRTTATNEKLFF. The CDR3 nucleotides read TGTGCCAGCAGTTACGATTCCAGGACAACCGCAACTAATGAAAAACTGTTTTTT.

This chain connects TRBV12-3 or TRBV12-4 to TRBJ2-3, with D unclear. This CDR3 has 14 amino acids. V was trimmed by 3 bases and J by 0 bases, leaving 7 bases between them. CDR3 nucleotide sequence: TGTGCCAGCAGTTTTGAACTGAGCACAGATACGCAGTATTTT. Translated, it gives CASSFELSTDTQYF.

This clonotype was seen only a few times. This rearrangement joins TRBV7-9 to TRBJ2-7; perhaps TRBD1 as D (5 bases). This CDR3 has 13 residues. Germline lookup yields CDR1 SEHNR and CDR2 FQNEAQ (reference sequence). V lost 0 bases and J lost 5, with 8 bases in between. The CDR3 bases are TGTGCCAGCAGCTTAGCAGGGGCGGACGAGCAGTACTTC. The encoded protein is CASSLAGADEQYF.

V and J are TRBV12-3 or TRBV12-4 and TRBJ2-2; TRBD2 matches 7 bases. V gave up 5 bases and J gave up 5 bases; unmatched junction bases: 8. The length of the CDR3 is 15 residues. The CDR3 loop is CASSTGGGVTGELFF. The CDR3 coding sequence is TGTGCCAGCAGTACCGGCGGGGGTGTTACCGGGGAGCTGTTTTTT.

This rearrangement joins TRBV6-1 to TRBJ2-7; 12 nucleotides agree with TRBD2. Germline V CDR1 and CDR2: MNHNS, SASEGT. V shed 8 bases and J 2 bases; nucleotides not matched to a gene: 4. The CDR3 consists of 14 residues. The CDR3 DNA reads as TGTGCCAGCCGACTAGCGGGAGAGGCCTACGAGCAGTACTTC. Amino acid sequence: CASRLAGEAYEQYF.

This clonotype was observed a few times. CDR3 bases: TGTGCCAGCAGCTTAGTGATAAAGGATGGTGGCTACACCTTC. This encodes CASSLVIKDGGYTF. The chain is built from TRBV7-9 and TRBJ1-2, with D unresolved. The CDR3 is 14 residues long. V gave up 1 base and J gave up 7 bases, with 13 bases separating them. The germline V gene encodes CDR1 SEHNR and CDR2 FQNEAQ (reference sequence).